Listed here are 6 T cell receptor beta chains from one sample, sequenced in a study of identical twins. A single record per CDR3 protein comes from TCRdb applying MiXCR to the 5' RACE reads. The sample holds roughly 1.6 million distinct CDR3 sequences, about 32% seen once. Material: cord blood. The receptor source for this set is a newborn girl in good health.

The V gene is TRBV4-1, the J gene TRBJ2-1; tentative D call: TRBD1 (5 bases). Trimming left V 2 bases short and J 4 bases short, with 12 bases between. CDR1 and CDR2 (germline): MGHRA, YSYEKL. The CDR3 consists of 15 residues. Written as DNA, the CDR3 is TGCGCCAGCAGCCAACCCCGACAGTCTTACAATGAGCAGTTCTTC. It translates to CASSQPRQSYNEQFF.

V and J are TRBV3-1 and TRBJ1-2; a weak D match, TRBD1 (6 bases). The CDR3 consists of 15 residues. V shed 4 bases and J shed 0 bases, with 12 bases lying between them. The germline CDR1 and CDR2 sequences are LGHDT and YNNKEL (reference sequence). The CDR3 coding sequence is TGTGCCAGCAGCCCCACCGGACAGACTAACTATGGCTACACCTTC. Its protein product is CASSPTGQTNYGYTF.

This clonotype was counted only a few times. CDR3 nucleotides: TGCAGCGTCGGGGTCATGAACACTGAAGCTTTCTTT. Translation: CSVGVMNTEAFF. The V call is TRBV29-1, the J call TRBJ1-1, with unresolved D. Germline V gene lookup returns CDR1 SQVTM and CDR2 ANQGSEA. V shed 6 bases and J shed 0 bases, with 8 bases lying between them. This CDR3 comprises 12 residues.

This chain uses TRBV20-1 with TRBJ2-5; possibly TRBD1 or TRBD2 for D (5 bases each). Germline V gives CDR1 DFQATT, CDR2 SNEGSKA (reference sequence). V was pared by 4 bases and J by 4 bases, with 16 bases between. The CDR3 is 14 residues long. CDR3 residues: CSAKGIVGRETQYF. CDR3 DNA sequence: TGCAGTGCTAAGGGGATAGTTGGGAGAGAGACCCAGTACTTC.

This clonotype has a handful of counts. This sequence joins TRBV20-1 and TRBJ2-3; 12 bases match TRBD2. The CDR3 covers 16 residues. With V trimmed by 0 bases and J by 4 bases, 5 bases remained unmatched. CDR1 is DFQATT, CDR2 SNEGSKA, per germline (reference sequence). The CDR3 coding sequence is TGCAGTGCTAGAGATTGGACTAGCGGGAAGGCAGATACGCAGTATTTT. Its protein is CSARDWTSGKADTQYF.

This clonotype was seen a handful of times. This chain links TRBV5-5 with TRBJ2-5; 10 nucleotides agree with TRBD2. The CDR3 spans 15 residues. V lost 0 bases, J lost 4 bases, and 3 bases stayed unmatched. From germline, CDR1 is SGHKS and CDR2 YYEKEE (reference sequence). CDR3 DNA: TGTGCCAGCAGCTTGGCTAGCGGGAGTGTAGAGACCCAGTACTTC. Protein sequence: CASSLASGSVETQYF.